This TCR beta chain was retrieved from a study of PD-1 and CTLA-4 blockade in melanoma. V was pared by 1 base and J by 10 bases, with 7 bases of the junction left unmatched. CDR1 MGHRA and CDR2 YSYEKL come from the germline V gene. The CDR3 totals 15 residues. Profiled with immunoSEQ multiplex PCR; TCRdb holds only in-frame clones, not every one. The sample has tens of thousands of clones, approximately 90% seen once. The chain uses TRBV4-1 and TRBJ2-1; 10 nucleotides agree with TRBD2. The sample was CD8+ T cells from peripheral blood, taken from a patient given anti-PD-1 treatment. This receptor was identified in a human donor with melanoma. In DNA, the CDR3 is TGCGCCAGCAGCCAAGTGGGACTAGCGACCGAAGAGCAGTTCTTC. Its protein product is CASSQVGLATEEQFF.